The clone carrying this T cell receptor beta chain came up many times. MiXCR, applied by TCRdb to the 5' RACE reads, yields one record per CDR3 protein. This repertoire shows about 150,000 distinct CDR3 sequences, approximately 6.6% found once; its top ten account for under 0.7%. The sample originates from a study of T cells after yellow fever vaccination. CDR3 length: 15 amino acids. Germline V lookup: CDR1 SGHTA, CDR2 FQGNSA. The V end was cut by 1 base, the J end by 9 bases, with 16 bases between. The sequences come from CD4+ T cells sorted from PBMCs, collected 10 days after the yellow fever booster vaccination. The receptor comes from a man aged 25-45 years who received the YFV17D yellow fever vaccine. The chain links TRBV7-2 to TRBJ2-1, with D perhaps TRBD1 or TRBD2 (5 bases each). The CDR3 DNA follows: TGTGCCAGCAGCTTAGAAGGGGCTAGCACAATTGAGCAGTTCTTC. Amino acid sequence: CASSLEGASTIEQFF.